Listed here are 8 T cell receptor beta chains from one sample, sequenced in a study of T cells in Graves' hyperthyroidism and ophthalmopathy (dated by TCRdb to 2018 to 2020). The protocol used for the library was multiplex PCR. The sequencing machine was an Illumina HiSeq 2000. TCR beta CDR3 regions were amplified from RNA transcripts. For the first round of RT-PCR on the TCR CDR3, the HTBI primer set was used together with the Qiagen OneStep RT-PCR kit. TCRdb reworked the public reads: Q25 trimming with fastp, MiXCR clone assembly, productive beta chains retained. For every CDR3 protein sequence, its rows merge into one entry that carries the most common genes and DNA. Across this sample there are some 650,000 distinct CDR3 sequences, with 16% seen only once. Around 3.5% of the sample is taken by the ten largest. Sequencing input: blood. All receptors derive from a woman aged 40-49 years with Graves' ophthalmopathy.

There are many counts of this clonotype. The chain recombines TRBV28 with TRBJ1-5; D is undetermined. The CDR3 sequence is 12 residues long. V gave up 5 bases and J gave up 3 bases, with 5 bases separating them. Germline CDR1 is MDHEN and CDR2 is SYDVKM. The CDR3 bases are TGTGCCAGCAGTCTACTCAATCAGCCCCAGCATTTT. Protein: CASSLLNQPQHF. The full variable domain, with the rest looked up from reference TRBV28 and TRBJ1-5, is DVKVTQSSRYLVKRTGEKVFLECVQDMDHENMFWYRQDPGLGLRLIYFSYDVKMKEKGDIPEGYSVSREKKERFSLILESASTNQTSMYLCASSLLNQPQHFGDGTRLSIL.

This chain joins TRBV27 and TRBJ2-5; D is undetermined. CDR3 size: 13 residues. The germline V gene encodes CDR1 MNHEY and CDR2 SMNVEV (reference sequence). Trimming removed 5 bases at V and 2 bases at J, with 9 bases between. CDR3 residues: CASSPKTQETQYF. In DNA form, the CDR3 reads TGTGCCAGCAGTCCGAAGACACAAGAGACCCAGTACTTC.

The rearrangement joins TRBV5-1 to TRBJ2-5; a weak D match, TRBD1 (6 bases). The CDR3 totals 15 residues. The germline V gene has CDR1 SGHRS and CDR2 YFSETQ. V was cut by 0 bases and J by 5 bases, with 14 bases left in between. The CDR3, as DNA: TGCGCCAGCAGCTTGGAAGGGGGTGGCTCGGAGACCCAGTACTTC. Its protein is CASSLEGGGSETQYF.

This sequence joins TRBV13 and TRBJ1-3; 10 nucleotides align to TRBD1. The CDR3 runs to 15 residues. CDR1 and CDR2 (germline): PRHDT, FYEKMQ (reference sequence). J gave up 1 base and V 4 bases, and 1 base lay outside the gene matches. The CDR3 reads CASSSDRGSGNTIYF. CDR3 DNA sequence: TGTGCCAGCAGCTCGGACAGGGGGTCTGGAAACACCATATATTTT.

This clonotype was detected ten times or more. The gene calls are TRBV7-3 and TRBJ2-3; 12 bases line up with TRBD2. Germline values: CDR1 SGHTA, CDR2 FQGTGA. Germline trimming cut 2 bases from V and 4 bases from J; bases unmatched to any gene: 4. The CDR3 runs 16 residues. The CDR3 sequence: CASSLLAGGSSDTQYF. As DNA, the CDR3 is TGTGCCAGCAGCTTACTAGCGGGAGGGAGTTCAGATACGCAGTATTTT.

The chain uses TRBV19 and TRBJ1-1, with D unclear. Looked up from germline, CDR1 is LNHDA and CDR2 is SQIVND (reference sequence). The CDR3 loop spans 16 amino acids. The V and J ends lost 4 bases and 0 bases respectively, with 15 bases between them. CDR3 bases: TGTGCCAGTAGTACACCCCTTGAGGTGTTGAACACTGAAGCTTTCTTT. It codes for CASSTPLEVLNTEAFF.

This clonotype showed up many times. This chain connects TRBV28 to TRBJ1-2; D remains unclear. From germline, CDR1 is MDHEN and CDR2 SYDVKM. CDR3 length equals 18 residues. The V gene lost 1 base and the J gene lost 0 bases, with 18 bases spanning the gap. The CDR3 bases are TGTGCCAGCAGTTTATCTCTGCTCCGGGCCGAAGCTAACTATGGCTACACCTTC. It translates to CASSLSLLRAEANYGYTF.

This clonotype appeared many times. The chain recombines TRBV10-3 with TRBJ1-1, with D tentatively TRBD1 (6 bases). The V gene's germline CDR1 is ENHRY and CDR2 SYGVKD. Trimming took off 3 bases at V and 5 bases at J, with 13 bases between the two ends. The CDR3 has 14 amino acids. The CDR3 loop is CAISDLDRRTEAFF. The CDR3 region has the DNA TGTGCCATCAGTGACCTAGACAGGAGGACTGAAGCTTTCTTT.